Detailed here is one TCR beta chain. Its antigen is not known. The data belong to a study of T-cell memory formation after mild COVID-19. Turning to the study itself: Clustering of TCRs was largely donor specific. Study-wide findings and caveats: Whether second-wave clones peaking at day 37 were SARS-CoV-2 specific went unconfirmed. Clones that contracted clustered mainly in CM and EM if CD4+ and in EMRA if CD8+. Later expanders leaned CD4+, whereas clones that contracted between day 15 and 85 were balanced CD4/CD8.

TCRdb re-called the 5' RACE reads with MiXCR, one entry per CDR3 protein. The sample has about 620,000 distinct CDR3 sequences; about a sixth are singletons. The sequence came from an adult woman who had mild COVID-19 (a few samples of this study predate the infection). Cell type and time point are not known. The sample was PBMCs or a T cell subset sorted from them (not recorded which).

DNA for the CDR3: TGCAGTGCTAGAGATGCAGGTGTTAATCAGCCCCAGCATTTT. It yields the protein CSARDAGVNQPQHF. This chain uses TRBV20-1 with TRBJ1-5; D gene uncertain. The CDR3 length is 14 residues. The germline V gene encodes CDR1 DFQATT and CDR2 SNEGSKA (reference sequence). V lost 0 bases and J lost 4, with 10 bases in between.